Presented here are 4 T cell receptor beta chains from one specimen sequenced in a study of T-cell reconstitution after alpha-beta-depleted transplantation in children. During its preparation, the TCRbeta library received unique molecular identifiers. Each CDR3 protein is one row after TCRdb ran MiXCR on the PCR reads. The sample has about 240,000 distinct CDR3 sequences; roughly 24% are singletons. This specimen consisted of PBMCs, obtained before TCRalphabeta/CD19-depleted stem cell transplant. Receptors were obtained from a girl aged 2-10 years with Fanconi anemia, due to receive a stem cell transplant.

In its sample, this clonotype was seen a few times. This chain joins TRBV12-3 or TRBV12-4 and TRBJ1-6, with a possible D match to TRBD1 (5 bases). The CDR3 has 13 amino acids. V was pared by 6 bases and J by 7 bases, with 10 bases between. CDR3 bases: TGTGCCAGCAGGTGGCAGGGAAATTCACCCCTCCACTTT. Its protein is CASRWQGNSPLHF.

A few counts support this clonotype. J is TRBJ2-3 and V is TRBV24-1, with TRBD2 matching 9 bases. V trimming: 6 bases; J trimming: 2 bases; junction bases outside the gene matches: 5. This CDR3 comprises 15 residues. Germline V lookup: CDR1 KGHDR, CDR2 SFDVKD. CDR3: CATSIAGGLTDTQYF. The CDR3 nucleotides are TGTGCCACCAGTATCGCGGGAGGGCTCACAGATACGCAGTATTTT.

This clonotype has ten or more counts. V is TRBV12-3 or TRBV12-4 and J is TRBJ2-7; TRBD1 is a possible D gene (6 bases). Trimming stripped 2 bases from V and 5 bases from J, with 13 bases between. The CDR3 has 14 amino acids. Written as DNA, the CDR3 is TGTGCCAGCAGTTTAACGACAGGTTGGCACGAGCAGTACTTC. This translates into CASSLTTGWHEQYF.

The V gene is TRBV20-1, the J gene TRBJ1-2; TRBD1 matches at 7 bases. Germline V lookup: CDR1 DFQATT, CDR2 SNEGSKA (reference sequence). The CDR3 runs to 12 residues. With V trimmed by 2 bases and J by 5 bases, 2 bases remained unmatched. The CDR3 sequence: CSARPRGYGYTF. The CDR3 coding sequence is TGCAGTGCTAGACCCAGGGGGTATGGCTACACCTTC.